A selection of T cell receptor beta chains follows, all from one sample in a study of T cell responses to AZD1222 COVID-19 vaccine. The assay was immunoSEQ multiplex PCR, and TCRdb's table has in-frame clones only and misses some. In the table there are about 100,000 clones, approximately 87% of which are singletons. This specimen was peripheral blood, taken on day 0 of AZD1222 vaccination. The source of these receptors is an adult in good health. Each CDR3 is given with its conserved first and last residue. The D gene is left open where the match is weak. Where a row states a size, it is once, few, many or the class of an expanded clone; other rows omit it.

cdr3_nt	cdr3_aa	v_call	clone_size	j_call	d_call
TGTGCCAGCAGTCCCTGGGCTAGCACAGATACGCAGTATTTT	CASSPWASTDTQYF	TRBV6-2/TRBV6-3	NA	TRBJ2-3	NA
TGTGCCAGCAGCTTAGGACAGGGCGGCTCCTACGAGCAGTACTTC	CASSLGQGGSYEQYF	TRBV11-3	NA	TRBJ2-7	TRBD1
TGCAGTGCTAGTCTGGGGACCTTGATGGAGCAGTACTTC	CSASLGTLMEQYF	TRBV20-1	NA	TRBJ2-7	NA
TGTGCCAGCAGTTATCGGTGGACTGAAGCTTTCTTT	CASSYRWTEAFF	TRBV6-1	once	TRBJ1-1	NA
TGTGCCAGCTCACCCCAGGGCGCAGATACGCAGTATTTT	CASSPQGADTQYF	TRBV18	once	TRBJ2-3	NA
TGTGCCAGTAGTTCTGGACAGGGACTTAACAATGAGCAGTTCTTC	CASSSGQGLNNEQFF	TRBV19	NA	TRBJ2-1	TRBD1
TGTGCCAGCGCCTTAGGGGGTTATGGCTACACCTTC	CASALGGYGYTF	TRBV3-1/TRBV3-2	few	TRBJ1-2	NA
TGCGCCAGCAGCTTGAGTGGACAAGGGTCCAATTCACCCCTCCACTTT	CASSLSGQGSNSPLHF	TRBV5-1	NA	TRBJ1-6	NA
TGTGCCAGCAGCGGAGGGGGACAGACAACTTGGAACACTGAAGCTTTCTTT	CASSGGGQTTWNTEAFF	TRBV9	once	TRBJ1-1	TRBD1
TGTGCCACCAGTGACGCGGGGCCGGGGGTCTCCGAGCAGTACTTC	CATSDAGPGVSEQYF	TRBV24-1	NA	TRBJ2-7	NA
TGTGCCAGCAGCGTAGCGGGAGTTCTAGATACGCAGTATTTT	CASSVAGVLDTQYF	TRBV9	NA	TRBJ2-3	NA
TGTGCCAGCAGCCGGGACAGGGCGACCTATGGCTACACCTTC	CASSRDRATYGYTF	TRBV6-5	NA	TRBJ1-2	TRBD1
TGTGCCAGCAGTCTAGGAAGGACAGGGGGCTATGGCTACACCTTC	CASSLGRTGGYGYTF	TRBV25-1	NA	TRBJ1-2	TRBD1
TGTGCCAGTAGCCGACTAGTAGAAGAGACCCAGTACTTC	CASSRLVEETQYF	TRBV19	NA	TRBJ2-5	NA
TGTGCCAGTAGTTTCGGGACAGAAAATAACTATGGCTACACCTTC	CASSFGTENNYGYTF	TRBV19	NA	TRBJ1-2	TRBD1
TGCGCCAGCAGCCAAGAGGGGAGTGACAGGTCCAAGCAGTACTTC	CASSQEGSDRSKQYF	TRBV4-1	NA	TRBJ2-7	NA
TGTGCCAGCAGCCAGGCTGTCGGGGGACGGGAGACCCAGTACTTC	CASSQAVGGRETQYF	TRBV7-9	NA	TRBJ2-5	NA
TGTGCCAGCAGTGAACGACAGTTTTCACCCCTCCACTTT	CASSERQFSPLHF	TRBV6-1	NA	TRBJ1-6	NA
TGCGCCAGCAGCCTCACGGACTATAGCAATCAGCCCCAGCATTTT	CASSLTDYSNQPQHF	TRBV5-1	once	TRBJ1-5	NA
TGTGCCAGCAGTCCGCTCGACAGACCTCCTCAAAACTGGGACTTC	CASSPLDRPPQNWDF	TRBV6-6	NA	TRBJ2-5	NA
TGTGCCAGCTCACTTCCAGGCCGGGCAATCAATGAGCAGTTCTTC	CASSLPGRAINEQFF	TRBV18	NA	TRBJ2-1	NA
TGTGCCAGCAGCCGTAGCGGGGGTCTGCAAGAGACCCAGTACTTC	CASSRSGGLQETQYF	TRBV5-4	NA	TRBJ2-5	TRBD2
TGTGCCAGCAGTTACTCGAACCAGGGGGCTCAGCCCCAGCATTTT	CASSYSNQGAQPQHF	TRBV6-5	NA	TRBJ1-5	TRBD1
TGTGCCAGCAGCGTGGGGACAGGGAACACCGGGGAGCTGTTTTTT	CASSVGTGNTGELFF	TRBV9	NA	TRBJ2-2	TRBD1
TGTGCCAGCAGCGTAGCTCTTACAGTAACTAGCACAGATACGCAGTATTTT	CASSVALTVTSTDTQYF	TRBV9	NA	TRBJ2-3	NA
TGCGCCAGCAGCCCGCTGAGCTCCTACGAGCAGTACTTC	CASSPLSSYEQYF	TRBV23-1	NA	TRBJ2-7	NA
TGTGCCAGCAGCCGGACCGGACAGGGTGTTTACGAGCAGTACTTC	CASSRTGQGVYEQYF	TRBV5-6	NA	TRBJ2-7	TRBD1
TGCGCCAGCAGCTTGGCCAGGGGGCCCTCCTATGGCTACACCTTC	CASSLARGPSYGYTF	TRBV5-1	NA	TRBJ1-2	TRBD1
TGTGCCAGCAGCCAGGCCACCGGACGGATGAACACTGAAGCTTTCTTT	CASSQATGRMNTEAFF	TRBV3-1/TRBV3-2	NA	TRBJ1-1	NA